The clone carrying this T cell receptor (beta chain) has only a few counts. These data belong to a study of identical twins. CDR3 length equals 18 residues. The germline gives CDR1 MDHEN, CDR2 SYDVKM. V trimming: 3 bases; J trimming: 3 bases; junction bases outside the gene matches: 10. MiXCR, run by TCRdb on the 5' RACE reads, gives a single entry per CDR3 protein. The sample lists around 670,000 distinct CDR3 sequences, less than 7% occurring once. The clonotype comes from a man aged 18 to 35 in good health. The sequenced sample was naive T cells sorted from blood. This chain connects TRBV28 to TRBJ2-4, with TRBD2 matching 11 bases. The CDR3 sequence: CASSFRTGTSGFKNIQYF. CDR3 nucleotide sequence: TGTGCCAGCAGTTTTAGAACCGGGACTAGCGGTTTCAAAAACATTCAGTACTTC.